The rows below give T cell receptor beta chains drawn from one sample of a study of shared clonotypes between healthy human individuals. Only in-frame clones appear in the TCRdb table, and some are missing; sequencing was by immunoSEQ multiplex PCR. The sample carries 100,000 to 130,000 clones, more than 65% recorded once. The sequenced material came from memory CD8+ T cells sorted from blood. The receptors come from a woman in her twenties or thirties in good health. Each CDR3 is given with its conserved first and last residue.

>TRBV30|TRBJ2-7
CASSIALSSYEQYF
>TRBV13|TRBJ1-4
CASSLSGNEKLFF
>TRBV7-3|TRBJ2-7
CASSAGGPYEQYF
>TRBV2|TRBJ1-2
CASREAGTTFYGYTF
>TRBV28|TRBJ1-5
CASTPGTAYSNQPQHF
>TRBV6-1|TRBJ2-1
CASSELLAGGEFF
>TRBV10-1|TRBJ2-3
CASSELGLAGSDTQYF
>TRBV7-3|TRBJ2-2
CASSPGQPTGELFF
>TRBV6-4|TRBJ2-1
CASSEGSGSYNEQFF
>TRBV11-3|TRBJ1-1
CASSLGTDTEAFF
>TRBV29-1|TRBJ1-2
CSVGKGVAAGYTF
>TRBV28|TRBJ2-2
CASSLRGVHTGELFF
>TRBV27|TRBJ1-2
CASSPQQQGGLGYTF
>TRBV28|TRBJ1-1
CATQGGRTEAFF
>TRBV4-2|TRBJ2-7
CASSQAGLDYEQYF
>TRBV7-9|TRBJ2-1
CASSFLAGARGNEQFF
>TRBV7-9|TRBJ2-3
CASSQGLPREPDTQYF
>TRBV9|TRBJ2-3
CASSVALASDTQYF
>TRBV4-2|TRBJ1-1
CASSQWSTDLNTEAFF
>TRBV30|TRBJ1-2
CAWSSKQGLYGYTF
>TRBV29-1|TRBJ2-1
CSVPPGAYNEQFF
>TRBV2|TRBJ2-3
CASRRTGLTDTQYF
>TRBV5-1|TRBJ2-2
CASSLALVPNTGELFF
>TRBV7-2|TRBJ2-1
CASSPKTSGRTSSEFF
>TRBV6-6|TRBJ2-1
CASTESGSGNEQFF
>TRBV5-4|TRBJ1-3
CASSLAGGTHGNTIYF
>TRBV5-1|TRBJ1-1
CASSLGWGVGNTEAFF
>TRBV25-1|TRBJ2-2
CASSGGKDTGELFF
>TRBV7-9|TRBJ2-7
CASVPGTSPLVEQYF
>TRBV5-1|TRBJ2-1
CASSLGTAGILFF
>TRBV27|TRBJ2-7
CASSFLGRTSYEQYF
>TRBV6-5|TRBJ2-1
CASSYGLGGFNEQFF
>TRBV4-2|TRBJ2-7
CASSRGVEWYEQYF
>TRBV25-1|TRBJ2-1
CASSGGQGFRPYNEQFF
>TRBV4-1|TRBJ1-5
CASSQGQNQPQHF
>TRBV7-2|TRBJ2-7
CASSLSRGGYEQYF
>TRBV5-4|TRBJ2-2
CASSLDSSNTGELFF